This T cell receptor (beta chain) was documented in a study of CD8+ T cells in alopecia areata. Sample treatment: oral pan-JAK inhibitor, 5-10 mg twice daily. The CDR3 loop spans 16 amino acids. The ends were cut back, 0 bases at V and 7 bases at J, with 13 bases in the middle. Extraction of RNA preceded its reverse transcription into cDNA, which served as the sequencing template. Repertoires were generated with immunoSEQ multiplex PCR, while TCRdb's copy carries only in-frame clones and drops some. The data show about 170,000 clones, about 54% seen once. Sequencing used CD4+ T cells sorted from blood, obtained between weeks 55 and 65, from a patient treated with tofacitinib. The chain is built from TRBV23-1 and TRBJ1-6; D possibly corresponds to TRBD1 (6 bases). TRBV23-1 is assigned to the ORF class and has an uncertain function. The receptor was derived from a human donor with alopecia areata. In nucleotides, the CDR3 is TGCGCCAGCAGTCAATCGGCGGGGGCAGACAATTCACCCCTCCACTTT. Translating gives CASSQSAGADNSPLHF.